Included here is one T cell receptor (beta chain) sequence, with context. The specificity of this receptor is unknown. There are no base qualities to consult, and no much larger clone falls within one base. Its CDR3 holds 14 amino acids, cysteine through phenylalanine. Only the CDR3 portion is preserved as DNA: 42 bases, with reading frame beginning at the first base. Clipping removes 5 bases from V and 7 bases from J, with 5 as the unmatched junction base count. The CDR1 and CDR2 encoded by the germline V gene are SNHLY and FYNNEI. To estimate absolute template abundance from read counts, synthetic TCR analog templates were spiked into each PCR. TCRbeta CDR3 regions were amplified from genomic DNA with bias-controlled V and J gene primers using the immunoSEQ assay. Sequencing of rearranged TCRbeta segments was done at approximately 20X coverage. The study's own analysis went as follows. Sequencing errors were corrected by clustering, and CDR3s were annotated against IMGT so that V, D and J genes could be assigned. Downstream analyses used only productive TCRbeta rearrangements and left out out-of-frame or stop-codon sequences. Clonality was calculated as one minus the Shannon entropy normalized by the log of the number of unique productive sequences. Clones differing between time points or between blood and tumor were identified by Fisher's exact test with Benjamini-Hochberg correction at adjusted p below 0.01. TCRdb's version of the immuneACCESS table is confined to in-frame rearrangements and falls short of the full clone set. An unresolved V gene accounts for under half of the shortfall where checked; the remainder is of unknown origin. V, J and clone size are taken as reported in that table, and D and trimming were inferred from the DNA itself. This sample has fewer than 75,000 clones in its table, and about 85% of those were observed once. The top ten hold 4.7% of the sample.

This entry belongs to a study of PD-L1 blockade in urothelial cancer (dated 2017 in TCRdb). Broadly, across the study: All patients started therapy around 2014 and received atezolizumab 1,200 mg intravenously every 3 weeks. About 85% of the roughly 30 patients were males with bladder-origin urothelial cancer, and about two thirds of the roughly 30 reported a prior smoking history. Patients had an ECOG performance status of 0 or 1 and had received between 0 and 3 prior chemotherapy regimens. Blood samples were analyzed at two time points: 3 weeks after treatment start (second dose) and 6 weeks after treatment start. Blood samples gave median yields of around 140,000 T cells and more than 80,000 unique TCRs, along with a median clonality of roughly 0.08. The study, an exploratory multi-omic analysis, examined somatic, immune and clinical correlates of response to PD-L1 blockade with atezolizumab in urothelial cancer. Pretreatment tumor samples, along with matched peripheral blood serially collected before and after atezolizumab treatment, were subjected to TCR sequencing. Durable clinical benefit was defined as a progression-free survival longer than 6 months, and TCR features were additionally tested against progression-free survival and overall survival. In the same patients, whole exome sequencing and RNA sequencing of pretreatment tumors were performed in addition to TCR sequencing. Durable clinical benefit was achieved by nine patients but not by the remaining 20. Twenty-nine patients had pretreatment blood TCR-seq, about 25 had at least one posttreatment blood collection, and about 25 had tumor TCR-seq. Summary of the overall study and its limitations: Greater expansion of tumor-associated TCR clones in peripheral blood 3 weeks after the start of treatment was observed in patients with durable benefit (n of about 22, p = 0.022). Small sample size (n ≈ 29) and many exploratory analyses mean the results are intended to be hypothesis-generating. A pretreatment peripheral blood TCR clonality below the median was linked to improved progression-free and overall survival.

The cohort included 29 patients with locally advanced or metastatic urothelial carcinoma who were treated at Memorial Sloan Kettering on a trial protocol. Peripheral blood mononuclear cells were collected pretreatment and during treatment, with between 1 and 8 total time points obtained per patient. The Qiagen DNeasy Blood extraction kit was used to purify genomic DNA from total PBMCs and from tumor samples. PBMCs were collected pretreatment and during treatment, and were isolated and stored as previously described. Sequencing was performed on PBMCs, taken around atezolizumab (anti-PD-L1) treatment. Here the chain combines TRBV2 and TRBJ2-1; TRBD2 fits 10 bases in the junction. The clonotype comes from a man between 65 and 85 years old with urothelial cancer. In nucleotides, the sequence is TGTGCCAGCAGTATAGCGGGAGGCCGAAATGAGCAGTTCTTC. This codes for CASSIAGGRNEQFF.